The rows below give T cell receptor beta chains drawn from one sample of a study of T-cell reconstitution after alpha-beta-depleted transplantation in children. TCRdb re-called the PCR reads through MiXCR, storing one row per CDR3 protein. The sample lists 600,000 to 800,000 distinct CDR3 sequences; about 12% were seen once. The sample here was PBMCs, taken before TCRalphabeta/CD19-depleted stem cell transplant. These receptors came from a girl aged 2-10 years with congenital amegakaryocytic thrombocytopenia, due to receive a stem cell transplant. Each CDR3 is given with its conserved first and last residue. D genes are given only for firm matches. The size of a clone is reported for some rows only, either as once, few or many, or as a class for expanded clones.

D gene	V gene	clone size	J gene	CDR3 DNA	CDR3 protein
-	TRBV30	few	TRBJ1-4	TGTGCCTGGAGTGGGACCCTTAAATCGAAAAAACTGTTTTTT	CAWSGTLKSKKLFF
-	TRBV5-1	-	TRBJ2-7	TGCGCCAGCAGCTTGGAGGCGAGGCCTGTCGACGAGCAGTACTTC	CASSLEARPVDEQYF
-	TRBV2	many	TRBJ2-7	TGTGCCAGCAGTGGGGAAATTGTCATCGAGCAGTACTTC	CASSGEIVIEQYF
-	TRBV6-2/TRBV6-3	many	TRBJ2-1	TGTGCCGAATATAATGAGCAGTTCTTC	CAEYNEQFF
TRBD2	TRBV28	-	TRBJ2-4	TGTGCCAGCATAGCGGGAGGGCCGGGCAACATTCAGTACTTC	CASIAGGPGNIQYF
TRBD2	TRBV9	-	TRBJ2-3	TGTGCCAGCAGCGACGGGACTAGTTTGGATACGCAGTATTTT	CASSDGTSLDTQYF
TRBD1	TRBV28	many	TRBJ2-4	TGTGCCAGCAGTTCCGATTGGACAGGGACGATAAACATTCAGTACTTC	CASSSDWTGTINIQYF
TRBD2	TRBV7-2	-	TRBJ2-3	TGTGCCAGCAGCTCACCGGGACTAGCGGAAACCACAGATACGCAGTATTTT	CASSSPGLAETTDTQYF
TRBD1	TRBV12-3/TRBV12-4	many	TRBJ2-3	TGTGCCAGCAGCACCGGGACAGGGACGGATACGCAGTATTTT	CASSTGTGTDTQYF
TRBD2	TRBV6-1	few	TRBJ2-2	TGTGCCAGCACCTTAAATTGGGGACTAGAGAACACCGGGGAGCTGTTTTTT	CASTLNWGLENTGELFF
-	TRBV12-3/TRBV12-4	few	TRBJ2-7	TGTGCCAGCAGGCCCCTAGGGAGCCAAATCTCCTACGAGCAGTACTTC	CASRPLGSQISYEQYF
TRBD1	TRBV20-1	many	TRBJ2-1	TGCAGTGCTAGAGGCAGGGGGCGCGTCTCCTACAATGAGCAGTTCTTC	CSARGRGRVSYNEQFF
-	TRBV7-9	few	TRBJ2-7	TGTGCCAGCAGCCCGCGGAGGACATCGACTTACGAGCAGTACTTC	CASSPRRTSTYEQYF
-	TRBV12-3/TRBV12-4	many	TRBJ2-7	TGTGCCAGCCCTCCAGTTCGGCGGAACGGTCTCTCCGAGCAGTACTTC	CASPPVRRNGLSEQYF
-	TRBV4-1	many	TRBJ2-2	TGCGCCAGCAGCCAAGACATGAGAAACACCGGGGAGCTGTTTTTT	CASSQDMRNTGELFF
-	TRBV4-2	many	TRBJ1-5	TGTGCCAGCAGCCAAGTGAGGGCCCAAGAGGGTCAGCCCCAGCATTTT	CASSQVRAQEGQPQHF
-	TRBV5-1	many	TRBJ2-1	TGCGCCAGCCGAGAGGGGTATGAGCAGTTCTTC	CASREGYEQFF
-	TRBV20-1	few	TRBJ2-5	TGCAGTGCCAGAGGGGCGAACCAAGAGACCCAGTACTTC	CSARGANQETQYF
TRBD2	TRBV29-1	-	TRBJ2-1	TGCAGCGTTGAAGATGATAGCGGGAGGCGACAAACTGAGCAGTTCTTC	CSVEDDSGRRQTEQFF
-	TRBV5-1	-	TRBJ2-2	TGCGCCAGCCGCCTTTGGGGGGAAGCCCACTCCGGGGAGCTGTTTTTT	CASRLWGEAHSGELFF
-	TRBV5-1	few	TRBJ2-3	TGCGCCAGCAGCTCCGGAGCGGATCCGAGCACAGATACGCAGTATTTT	CASSSGADPSTDTQYF
-	TRBV5-1	many	TRBJ2-7	TGCGCCAGCAGCTTGCGGGACGGTAAAACGGACGAGCAGTACTTC	CASSLRDGKTDEQYF
-	TRBV11-1	many	TRBJ2-2	TGTGCCAGCAGCTCTAGTCGGACAGTTTCTGCGACTCTGTTCCTGGCCGGGGAGCTGTTTTTT	CASSSSRTVSATLFLAGELFF
TRBD2	TRBV29-1	few	TRBJ2-1	TGCAGCGTGGGACTAGCGGGGCTCTCCTACAATGAGCAGTTCTTC	CSVGLAGLSYNEQFF
-	TRBV7-2	few	TRBJ2-1	TGTGCCAGCAGCCCCTGGATGGGAGTCGTCCGGAGTGGGATCTCCTACAATGAGCAGTTCTTC	CASSPWMGVVRSGISYNEQFF
-	TRBV20-1	many	TRBJ2-1	TGCAGTGCTAGCTGGAGCCTCTCATCCTCCTACAATGAGCAGTTCTTC	CSASWSLSSSYNEQFF
-	TRBV9	many	TRBJ2-3	TGTGCCAGCAGCAACTCTCCGAACCGGGATACGCAGTATTTT	CASSNSPNRDTQYF
TRBD1	TRBV4-1	-	TRBJ2-7	TGCGCCAGCAGCCAAGAACCAGGGGGCACTCTCTACGAGCAGTACTTC	CASSQEPGGTLYEQYF
-	TRBV29-1	few	TRBJ2-7	TGCAGCGTTGAAGGAGGTTCCCCGTCCGGGCTCGAGCAGTACTTC	CSVEGGSPSGLEQYF
-	TRBV7-9	-	TRBJ2-3	TGTGCCAGCAGCTTCGAGAGGGTGGTCACAGATACGCAGTATTTT	CASSFERVVTDTQYF
TRBD1	TRBV28	few	TRBJ1-2	TGTGCCAGCAGTGGGGACAGGGTCAACTATGGCTACACCTTC	CASSGDRVNYGYTF
-	TRBV28	many	TRBJ2-7	TGTGCCAGCACCTTCGACGGAGCCTACGAGCAGTACTTC	CASTFDGAYEQYF
-	TRBV3-1	few	TRBJ2-7	TGTGCCAGCAGCCAAGAGGGGGAGGTATTTGCCTACGAGCAGTACTTC	CASSQEGEVFAYEQYF
TRBD1	TRBV5-1	many	TRBJ1-5	TGCGCCAGCAGCTGGGCCCCAGGGGGCAGCAATCAGCCCCAGCATTTT	CASSWAPGGSNQPQHF
TRBD2	TRBV20-1	many	TRBJ2-7	TGCAGTGCGAGACAATTAGCGGGAGGGTCCTACGAGCAGTACTTC	CSARQLAGGSYEQYF
TRBD2	TRBV12-3/TRBV12-4	-	TRBJ2-1	TGTGCCAGCAGTCTTAGCGGGAGCTCGAACGAGCAGTTCTTC	CASSLSGSSNEQFF
-	TRBV29-1	few	TRBJ2-6	TGCAGCGTTGGGGATGTAGGCGGTGGGGCCAACGTCCTGACTTTC	CSVGDVGGGANVLTF
-	TRBV4-1	few	TRBJ2-7	TGCGCCAGCAGCCAAGCGCGGGGAGTTTCCTACGAGCAGTACTTC	CASSQARGVSYEQYF
-	TRBV12-3/TRBV12-4	many	TRBJ2-3	TGTGCCAGCAGGGTAAACACAGATACGCAGTATTTT	CASRVNTDTQYF
TRBD2	TRBV20-1	few	TRBJ2-3	TGCTGTGCTAGTGGGACTAGCGGGGCCTGGGGCACAGATACGCAGTATTTT	CCASGTSGAWGTDTQYF
-	TRBV27	few	TRBJ1-1	TGTGCCAGCAGCATTCAAAAGTGGACTGAAGCTTTCTTT	CASSIQKWTEAFF
-	TRBV12-3/TRBV12-4	many	TRBJ2-1	TGTGCCAGCAGTTTACTTCAGAATGAGCAGTTCTTC	CASSLLQNEQFF
-	TRBV10-3	-	TRBJ2-6	TGTGCCATCAGTGTTGGTATCTCTGGGGCCAACGTCCTGACTTTC	CAISVGISGANVLTF
-	TRBV7-8	few	TRBJ1-4	TGTGCCAGCAGCTTACGGACCGCTGCAACTAATGAAAAACTGTTTTTT	CASSLRTAATNEKLFF
-	TRBV12-3/TRBV12-4	-	TRBJ2-5	TGTGCCAGTGCCGGAAGGTACCAAGAGACCCAGTACTTC	CASAGRYQETQYF
-	TRBV7-9	few	TRBJ2-3	TGTGCCAGCAGCTTAAGGGGGGAAACTGGGACAGATACGCAGTATTTT	CASSLRGETGTDTQYF
-	TRBV7-8	many	TRBJ2-1	TGTGCCAGCACCCTCCGGGAGATTAATGAGCAGTTCTTC	CASTLREINEQFF
TRBD2	TRBV28	few	TRBJ2-3	TGTGCCAGCAGTTTATCTGCGACTAGCGGGGGGTATACGCAGTATTTT	CASSLSATSGGYTQYF
TRBD1	TRBV20-1	many	TRBJ2-1	TGCAGTGCAATTCGGACAGGGGGATCCTACAATGAGCAGTTCTTC	CSAIRTGGSYNEQFF